This T cell receptor (beta chain) came from a study of blood T cell repertoires in COVID-19. With V trimmed by 3 bases and J by 1 base, 5 bases remained unmatched. There are 16 residues in the CDR3. Germline loops: CDR1 MNHEY, CDR2 SMNVEV (reference sequence). Assay used: immunoSEQ multiplex PCR; TCRdb lists only in-frame clones, some missing. The profile shows hundreds of thousands of clones, approximately 89% of them singletons. The chain has TRBV27 and TRBJ2-1, with TRBD1 identical over 8 bases. Material for sequencing was peripheral blood. The TCR sequence derives from a woman younger than 35 who had recovered from COVID-19. In DNA form, the CDR3 reads TGTGCCAGCAGTTTGTCAGGGGGCTTTTCCTACAATGAGCAGTTCTTC. It is translated as CASSLSGGFSYNEQFF.